Here is one T cell receptor beta chain with its context. Antigen: not known. The source material, RNA transcripts, was used to amplify TCR beta CDR3 regions. The HTBI primer set drove a first-round RT-PCR of the TCR CDR3. TCRdb itself ran the multiplex PCR reads through MiXCR, one entry per CDR3 protein. The sample shows about 760,000 distinct CDR3 sequences, around 40% of them seen only once. The entry originates in a study of T cells in Graves' hyperthyroidism and ophthalmopathy. A patient was excluded if there was uncontrolled infection, other autoimmune disease, pregnancy or lactation. This CDR3 has 17 amino acids. V was clipped by 1 base and J by 5 bases; unmatched bases: 13. Germline-derived CDR1 and CDR2 are LGHNA and YSLEER. Study findings and constraints: Ophthalmopathy was identified by the model a median roughly 6.5 months ahead of onset.

Sequencing was done on a sample of blood. The J gene is TRBJ1-2, the V gene TRBV4-3; 7 nucleotides line up with TRBD1. The receptor's source is a woman between 35 and 50 years old with Graves' hyperthyroidism. The CDR3 region is CASSQVFGDSEIYGYTF. DNA for the CDR3: TGCGCCAGCAGCCAAGTTTTTGGGGACAGCGAAATATATGGCTACACCTTC.